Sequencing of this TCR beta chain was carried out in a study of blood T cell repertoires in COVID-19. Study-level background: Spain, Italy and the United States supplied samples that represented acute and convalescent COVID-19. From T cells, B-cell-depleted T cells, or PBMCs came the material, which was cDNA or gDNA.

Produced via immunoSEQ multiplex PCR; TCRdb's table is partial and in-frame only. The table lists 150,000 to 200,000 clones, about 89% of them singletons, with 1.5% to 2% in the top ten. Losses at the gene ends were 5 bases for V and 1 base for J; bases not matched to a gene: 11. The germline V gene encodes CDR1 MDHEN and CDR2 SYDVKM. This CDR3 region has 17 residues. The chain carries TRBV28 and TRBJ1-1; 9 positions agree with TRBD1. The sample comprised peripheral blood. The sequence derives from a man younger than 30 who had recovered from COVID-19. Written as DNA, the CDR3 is TGTGCCAGCAGTCCCTGGACAGGGGCGGGGGGGAACACTGAAGCTTTCTTT. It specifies CASSPWTGAGGNTEAFF. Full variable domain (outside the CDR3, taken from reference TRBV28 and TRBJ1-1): DVKVTQSSRYLVKRTGEKVFLECVQDMDHENMFWYRQDPGLGLRLIYFSYDVKMKEKGDIPEGYSVSREKKERFSLILESASTNQTSMYLCASSPWTGAGGNTEAFFGQGTRLTVV.